These 6 T cell receptor beta chains share one sample of origin, sequenced in a study of beta chain features in type 1 diabetes (dated by TCRdb to the late 2010s). Paper-wide results and their limitations: Type 1 diabetes patients showed a moderate but significant shortening of TCRB CDR3 length in all four CD4+ subsets.

No antigen has been assigned to these receptors. The receptor library was made with the immunoSEQ multiplex PCR assay. The High Capacity cDNA Reverse Transcription Kit was used to reverse transcribe all of the isolated RNA, meaning that expressed TCRB transcripts were what got sequenced. This is the immuneACCESS table as TCRdb keeps it, with only in-frame sequences that have V and J called. A part of the clones is gone; compared with another copy, unresolved V genes explain less than half, and the rest is unexplained. Recorded for this sample are about 260,000 clones; roughly 21% of them occurred a single time. The biggest ten clones account for roughly 0.028% of the sample. The specimen sequenced was naive CD4+ T cells from blood. Read against the paper, the sample's cell subset or site label means: true naive CD4+ T cells. These receptors were taken from a woman in her thirties or forties with type 1 diabetes.

V and J are TRBV4-2 and TRBJ1-4; 10 bases match TRBD1. After removal of 0 bases from V and 3 bases from J, the junction contained 7 bases not matched to a gene. The CDR3 runs to 18 residues. CDR1 LGHNA and CDR2 YNFKEQ come from the germline V gene. CDR3 bases: TGTGCCAGCAGCCAAGAACCCGGGACAGGGGTCTCTAATGAAAAACTGTTTTTT. It is translated as CASSQEPGTGVSNEKLFF.

This clone appeared a few times. The chain links TRBV9 to TRBJ1-2; tentative D call: TRBD1 (6 bases). This CDR3 region has 15 residues. CDR1 is SGDLS, CDR2 YYNGEE, per germline. The V end lost 0 bases, the J end lost 4 bases, and 13 bases lay between the germline ends. The CDR3 region is CASSVVPGEGYGYTF. CDR3 nucleotides: TGTGCCAGCAGCGTAGTCCCAGGGGAAGGCTATGGCTACACCTTC. Full variable domain (missing parts from reference TRBV9 and TRBJ1-2): DSGVTQTPKHLITATGQRVTLRCSPRSGDLSVYWYQQSLDQGLQFLIQYYNGEERAKGNILERFSAQQFPDLHSELNLSSLELGDSALYFCASSVVPGEGYGYTFGSGTRLTVV.

This clone showed up just a few times. The chain has TRBV7-2 and TRBJ2-5, with 12 bases lining up with TRBD2. V shed 5 bases and J 4 bases; nucleotides not matched to a gene: 2. The CDR3 covers 14 residues. The germline CDR1 and CDR2 sequences are SGHTA and FQGNSA. The CDR3 DNA reads as TGTGCCAGCAGCCCGGGACTAGCGGGAGAGACCCAGTACTTC. Translated: CASSPGLAGETQYF.

The genes are TRBV18 and TRBJ2-2; D unclear. From germline, CDR1 is KGHSH and CDR2 LQKENI. V lost 5 bases to trimming and J lost 0 bases, with 4 bases between them. The CDR3 has 13 amino acids. The CDR3 coding sequence is TGTGCCAGCTCAACGGCGAACACCGGGGAGCTGTTTTTT. This gives the protein CASSTANTGELFF.

The chain has TRBV30 and TRBJ1-5, with D perhaps TRBD1 (6 bases). This CDR3 has 15 residues. V lost 0 bases to trimming and J lost 0 bases, with 9 bases between them. Germline CDR1 reads GTSNPN; CDR2 reads SVGIG (reference sequence). This chain's CDR3 is CAWSVGTLSNQPQHF. In DNA form, the CDR3 reads TGTGCCTGGAGTGTCGGGACACTTAGCAATCAGCCCCAGCATTTT.

The chain combines TRBV4-2 with TRBJ2-3; 11 bases are shared with TRBD2. J gave up 7 bases and V 0 bases, and 9 bases lay outside the gene matches. In germline, CDR1 is LGHNA, CDR2 YNFKEQ. The CDR3 runs to 17 residues. The CDR3 nucleotides are TGTGCCAGCAGCCAAGATTCGGCTAGCGGGGGGTTAAATACGCAGTATTTT. It encodes CASSQDSASGGLNTQYF.